Listed below are T cell receptor beta chains from one sample, sequenced in a study of cytomegalovirus exposure and HLA in healthy donors. Using immunoSEQ multiplex PCR, the repertoire was profiled, and TCRdb retains in-frame clones only, with some absent. The data hold some 170,000 clones, with just over 70% observed a single time. The sample consisted of PBMCs. These receptor sequences come from a human donor in good health. Each CDR3 is given with its conserved first and last residue. D genes are given only for firm matches. Some rows have no size entry. The others give once, few or many, or a class for an expanded clone.

J	size	D	V	DNA	CDR3
TRBJ2-6	few	NA	TRBV6-1	TGTGCCAGCAGTGAAAGGGGGGGCAGTGGGGCCAACGTCCTGACTTTC	CASSERGGSGANVLTF
TRBJ1-2	NA	TRBD1	TRBV7-3	TGTGCCAGCAGCTTCGACAGGGGTGGTGGCTACACCTTC	CASSFDRGGGYTF
TRBJ2-1	NA	TRBD2	TRBV18	TGTGCCAGCTCACCAGGAGCGGGGGCCGTAAATGAGCAGTTCTTC	CASSPGAGAVNEQFF
TRBJ1-1	NA	NA	TRBV18	TGTGCCAGCTCACCGAAAAGGGGCGACACTGAAGCTTTCTTT	CASSPKRGDTEAFF
TRBJ2-5	NA	TRBD1	TRBV5-5	TGTGCCAGCAGCTTGGGTCTGGGACAGGGGGAAGAGACCCAGTACTTC	CASSLGLGQGEETQYF
TRBJ2-1	NA	TRBD1	TRBV2	TGTGCCAGCATGAGAGACAGGGGCAACCCCAATGAGCAGTTCTTC	CASMRDRGNPNEQFF
TRBJ2-4	NA	TRBD1	TRBV11-1	TGTGCCAGCAGCCGGGACAGGGTGGGCAAAAACATTCAGTACTTC	CASSRDRVGKNIQYF
TRBJ2-3	NA	TRBD2	TRBV7-9	TGTGCCAGCAGCCCGGAGGGTGCGGGGGGGCCGGATACGCAGTATTTT	CASSPEGAGGPDTQYF
TRBJ2-5	NA	TRBD2	TRBV4-1	TGCGCCAGCAGCACTAGCGGGGGGACAAAAGAGACCCAGTACTTC	CASSTSGGTKETQYF
TRBJ2-5	few	TRBD2	TRBV6-4	TGTGCCAGCAGCGCCGGGACTAGCGGGGGAGAGACCCAGTACTTC	CASSAGTSGGETQYF
TRBJ1-6	once	NA	TRBV12-1	TGTGCCAGCCTAGAGATAGGACAGGTGGATTCACCCCTCCACTTT	CASLEIGQVDSPLHF
TRBJ1-1	NA	TRBD1	TRBV7-9	TGTGCCAGCAGCTTTCCTACTCAGGGGGGGAACACTGAAGCTTTCTTT	CASSFPTQGGNTEAFF
TRBJ2-7	few	NA	TRBV20-1	TGCAGTGGGACAGACGCCTACGAGCAGTACTTC	CSGTDAYEQYF
TRBJ2-3	NA	TRBD2	TRBV7-9	TGTGCCAGCAGCTTAGAACGGACTAGCGGGGGGGGCGGGTCGCAGTATTTT	CASSLERTSGGGGSQYF
TRBJ1-5	NA	TRBD1	TRBV5-1	TGCGCCAGCAGCTCCATAAGGGGGCTCAGGGGCAATCAGCCCCAGCATTTT	CASSSIRGLRGNQPQHF
TRBJ2-7	NA	TRBD1	TRBV27	TGTGCCAGCAGTTTAGGGACAGGGGGCTGGTACGAGCAGTACTTC	CASSLGTGGWYEQYF
TRBJ2-7	NA	TRBD1	TRBV5-4	TGTGCCAGCAGCACCCGGACAGGGAGGTTAGGCGAGCAGTACTTC	CASSTRTGRLGEQYF
TRBJ2-4	NA	TRBD2	TRBV9	TGTGCCAGCAGCGAGACGGGGGAGGGAGCCAAAAACATTCAGTACTTC	CASSETGEGAKNIQYF
TRBJ1-1	NA	NA	TRBV27	TGTGCCAGCAGTCTTACAGGGCCGATGAACACTGAAGCTTTCTTT	CASSLTGPMNTEAFF
TRBJ1-2	few	NA	TRBV5-1	TGCGCCAGCAGCTTGTGGGGAGAAGGCTACACCTTC	CASSLWGEGYTF
TRBJ2-1	NA	TRBD2	TRBV14	TGTGCCAGCAGCCTCCAGCGGGGAGTTAATGAGCAGTTCTTC	CASSLQRGVNEQFF
TRBJ2-7	NA	NA	TRBV9	TGTGCCAGCAGCGTAGCTCAGGGCACCAACGAGCAGTACTTC	CASSVAQGTNEQYF
TRBJ2-1	NA	NA	TRBV5-6	TGTGCCAGCAGCTTGGTAGGGAGCCTCCACAATGAGCAGTTCTTC	CASSLVGSLHNEQFF
TRBJ2-1	medium-sized	TRBD2	TRBV7-9	TGTGCCAGCAACTTAGCGGGCGGGTCCTACAATGAGCAGTTCTTC	CASNLAGGSYNEQFF
TRBJ2-3	few	NA	TRBV9	TGTGCCAGCAGCGTAGGGACAGACGCTAGCACAGATACGCAGTATTTT	CASSVGTDASTDTQYF
TRBJ2-3	NA	TRBD2	TRBV2	TGTGCCAGCAGCGGGGGGTGGGGAACAGAGGGGACAGATACGCAGTATTTT	CASSGGWGTEGTDTQYF
TRBJ2-3	NA	TRBD2	TRBV7-2	TGTGCCAGCAGCTTAGTGGTTAGCGGGGGGGGAGATACGCAGTATTTT	CASSLVVSGGGDTQYF
TRBJ1-1	NA	NA	TRBV4-1	TGCGCCAGCAGCCAAGATCAAGACAGGAGACGTGAAGCTTTCTTT	CASSQDQDRRREAFF
TRBJ2-7	NA	TRBD1	TRBV7-9	TGTGCCAGCAGTCCGGGGACAGGGGACTCCTACGAGCAGTACTTC	CASSPGTGDSYEQYF
TRBJ1-5	NA	TRBD1	TRBV27	TGTGCCAGCAGTTCGACAGGGAGAGGGGATCAGCCCCAGCATTTT	CASSSTGRGDQPQHF
TRBJ2-3	NA	TRBD2	TRBV10-1	TGCGCCAGCAGTGACCCCCAGGGTAGCGGGGGGGCCACAGATACGCAGTATTTT	CASSDPQGSGGATDTQYF
TRBJ2-1	NA	NA	TRBV5-8	TGTGCCAGCAGCTTTGGGGCAAGCAATGAGCAGTTCTTC	CASSFGASNEQFF
TRBJ2-3	few	NA	TRBV12-5	TGTGCTAGTGGTCCTGGGGGCACCCACAGATACACAGATACGCAGTATTTT	CASGPGGTHRYTDTQYF
TRBJ1-1	NA	NA	TRBV30	TGTGCCTGGGTGGGGGCAAACACTGAAGCTTTCTTT	CAWVGANTEAFF
TRBJ2-1	NA	NA	TRBV5-4	TGTGCCAGCAGCTTGATTTCGGACAATGAGCAGTTCTTC	CASSLISDNEQFF
TRBJ2-7	once	NA	TRBV7-6	TGTGCCAGCAGCTTGTCCGCAGGGGAATACGAGCAGTACTTC	CASSLSAGEYEQYF
TRBJ2-3	NA	TRBD2	TRBV7-9	TGTGCCAGCAGCTTAGTCGGCGGGGGGGCGGCAGATACGCAGTATTTT	CASSLVGGGAADTQYF
TRBJ1-1	NA	TRBD1	TRBV18	TGTGCCAGCTCGACAGGGGTGAACACTGAAGCTTTCTTT	CASSTGVNTEAFF
TRBJ2-2	NA	NA	TRBV5-5	TGTGCCAGCAGCTGGGCGGGGAGAACCGGGGAGCTGTTTTTT	CASSWAGRTGELFF
TRBJ2-7	NA	TRBD2	TRBV5-4	TGTGCCAGCAGCCCTTCGTTGCAGACTAGCGGGGGCTACGAGCAGTACTTC	CASSPSLQTSGGYEQYF
TRBJ2-7	NA	TRBD1	TRBV19	TGTGCCAGTAGTATAGGGACAGGAGGCTCCTACGAGCAGTACTTC	CASSIGTGGSYEQYF
TRBJ1-3	NA	TRBD1	TRBV27	TGTGCCAGCAGTTTATCCAACAGGGGACCTGGAAACACCATATATTTT	CASSLSNRGPGNTIYF
TRBJ2-3	NA	TRBD2	TRBV29-1	TGCAGCGTTCGGGAGGCCACAGATACGCAGTATTTT	CSVREATDTQYF
TRBJ1-2	few	NA	TRBV6-1	TGTGCCAGCAGTGAAGACAGGTGGTACTATGGCTACACCTTC	CASSEDRWYYGYTF
TRBJ1-2	NA	NA	TRBV7-8	TGTGCCAGCAGCTTAGGATCTCCCGGGTTTGACTATGGCTACACCTTC	CASSLGSPGFDYGYTF
TRBJ1-2	NA	NA	TRBV28	TGTGCCAGCAGCGACACCTTCTATGGCTACACCTTC	CASSDTFYGYTF